The source of this TCR beta chain is a study of T cells in Graves' hyperthyroidism and ophthalmopathy. The source of the PBMCs was about 10 ml of fresh peripheral blood. The CDR3 consists of 14 residues. J gave up 7 bases and V 5 bases, and 7 bases lay outside the gene matches. CDR1 is PRHDT and CDR2 is FYEKMQ in the germline V gene (reference sequence). RNA transcripts served as the template for amplifying TCR beta CDR3 regions. When the TCR CDR3 underwent first-round RT-PCR, the HTBI primer set was used. TCRdb reanalysed the multiplex PCR reads using MiXCR and keeps one entry per CDR3 protein. The data contain roughly 300,000 distinct CDR3 sequences, roughly 20% of them seen just once; the ten biggest clones take up about 49%.

The sample comprised blood. V is TRBV13 and J is TRBJ2-1; 8 bases are shared with TRBD2. This clonotype originated in a woman aged 50 to 65 with Graves' hyperthyroidism. The CDR3 loop reads CASSGPGTRNEQFF. The CDR3 DNA reads TGTGCCAGCAGCGGACCCGGGACTAGGAATGAGCAGTTCTTC.